This T cell receptor beta chain is drawn from a study of Ad26.COV2.S vaccination and SARS-CoV-2 variants. Profiling relied on immunoSEQ multiplex PCR, and the TCRdb table lists in-frame clones only, not all of them. Of about 410,000 clones in the sample, around 85% were seen once. The CDR3 sequence is 17 residues long. V was shortened by 2 bases and J by 2 bases, with 18 bases between the two germline ends. The V gene's germline CDR1 is MGHRA and CDR2 YSYEKL. The sample's treatment: 15 to 20 received Ad26.COV2.S at low or high dose, single or two shots; about 5 received placebo; per-sample allocation not given. After the first vaccine or placebo injection, samples were drawn on day 63.

The sample was peripheral blood, taken in a trial of Ad26.COV2.S vaccine versus placebo. V is TRBV4-1 and J is TRBJ1-2, with a tentative D call TRBD1 (5 bases). This sequence originates from a person between 18 and 65 years old who received the Ad26.COV2.S COVID-19 vaccine or a placebo. CDR3 bases: TGCGCCAGCAGCCAATTGGGCTTCCAGGGAACCAACTATGGCTACACCTTC. Translating gives CASSQLGFQGTNYGYTF.